This T cell receptor (beta chain) emerged from a study of CD8+ T cells in alopecia areata. Study-wide results and limits: Sequences from scalp samples also cover resident alphabeta T cells of normal skin.

The length of the CDR3 is 14 residues. With 6 bases clipped from V and 3 bases from J, the junction kept 4 bases outside the gene matches. CDR1 is SEHNR, CDR2 FQNEAQ, per germline (reference sequence). The investigators collected lesional scalp punch biopsies and peripheral blood from alopecia areata patients. For this clone: Its antigen is as yet unknown.

Sequencing used cDNA as its template, made by extracting RNA and reverse transcribing it. Libraries were prepared by immunoSEQ multiplex PCR; TCRdb keeps only in-frame clonotypes and omits some of them. The profile shows 15,000 to 20,000 clones, around 66% of them singletons. The chain couples TRBV7-9 to TRBJ2-7; 11 bases match TRBD1. The receptor's source is a human donor with alopecia areata. Here the sequenced sample was skin, taken at week 0. The CDR3 spells CASSAGTGGYEQYF. In DNA, the CDR3 is TGTGCCAGCAGTGCCGGGACAGGGGGCTACGAGCAGTACTTC.